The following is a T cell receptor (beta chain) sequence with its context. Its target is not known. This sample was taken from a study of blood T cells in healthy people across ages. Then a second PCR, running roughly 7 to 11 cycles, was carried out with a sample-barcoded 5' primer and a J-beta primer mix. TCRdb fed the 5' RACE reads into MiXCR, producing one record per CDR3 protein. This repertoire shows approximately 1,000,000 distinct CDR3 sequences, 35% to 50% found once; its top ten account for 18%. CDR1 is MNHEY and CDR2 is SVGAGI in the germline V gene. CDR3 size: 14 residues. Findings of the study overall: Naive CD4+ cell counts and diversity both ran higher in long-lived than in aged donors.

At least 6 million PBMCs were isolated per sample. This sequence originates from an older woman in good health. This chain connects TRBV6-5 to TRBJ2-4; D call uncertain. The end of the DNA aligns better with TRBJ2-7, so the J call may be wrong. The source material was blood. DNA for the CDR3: TGTGCCAGCAGTTACGGGCTAGTCGACTACGAGCAGTACTTC. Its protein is CASSYGLVDYEQYF.